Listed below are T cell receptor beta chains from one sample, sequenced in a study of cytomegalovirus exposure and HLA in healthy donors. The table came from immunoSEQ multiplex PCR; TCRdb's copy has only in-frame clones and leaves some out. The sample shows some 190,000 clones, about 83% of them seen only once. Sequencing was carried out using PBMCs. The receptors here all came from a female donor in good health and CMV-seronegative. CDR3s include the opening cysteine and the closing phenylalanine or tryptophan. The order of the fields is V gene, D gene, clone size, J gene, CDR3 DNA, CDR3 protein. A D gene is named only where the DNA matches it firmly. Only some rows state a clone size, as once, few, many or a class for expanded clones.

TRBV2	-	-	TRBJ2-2	TGTGCCAGCAGTGAAGCGCAGATCGGGGATCGGAACACCGGGGAGCTGTTTTTT	CASSEAQIGDRNTGELFF
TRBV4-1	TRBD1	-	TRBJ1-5	TGCGCCAGCAGCCAAGGGGGACAGGGGGGTCAGCCCCAGCATTTT	CASSQGGQGGQPQHF
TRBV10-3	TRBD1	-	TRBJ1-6	TGTGCCATCAGCGACAGGGACAAAACCTATAATTCACCCCTCCACTTT	CAISDRDKTYNSPLHF
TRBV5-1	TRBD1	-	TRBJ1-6	TGCGCCAGCAGCTCAACGGCCGGGACAGGGCTTAATTCACCCCTCCACTTT	CASSSTAGTGLNSPLHF
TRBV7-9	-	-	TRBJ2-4	TGTTCCAGCAGCTTATGGGGTAGAAGGGAGGCCAAAAACATTCAGTACTTC	CSSSLWGRREAKNIQYF
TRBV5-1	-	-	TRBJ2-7	TGCGCCAGCAGCACCGCAGGGCCGTCCTACGAGCAGTACTTC	CASSTAGPSYEQYF
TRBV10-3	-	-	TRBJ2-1	TGTGCCATCAGTGAAAAGAGATCCTACAATGAGCAGTTCTTC	CAISEKRSYNEQFF
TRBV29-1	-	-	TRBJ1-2	TGCAGCGTTTCAGCGCTCTCCGGCTATGGCTACACCTTC	CSVSALSGYGYTF
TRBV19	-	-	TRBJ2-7	TGTGCCAGTAGTATCCGGGATCGAGGACCCGAGCAGTACTTC	CASSIRDRGPEQYF
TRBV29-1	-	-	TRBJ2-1	TGCAGCGTCCTTCCAGGGGACGGTGAGCAGTTCTTC	CSVLPGDGEQFF
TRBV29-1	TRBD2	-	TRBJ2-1	TGCAGCGCCCGGACTAGTCATTACAATGAGCAGTTCTTC	CSARTSHYNEQFF
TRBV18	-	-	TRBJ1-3	TGTGCCACTCCCCTCTCACACAGCTCTGGAAACACCATATATTTT	CATPLSHSSGNTIYF
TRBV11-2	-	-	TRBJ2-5	TGTGCCAGCCATACTAGCACGGAGGAGACCCAGTACTTC	CASHTSTEETQYF
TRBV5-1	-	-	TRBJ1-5	TGCGCCAGCAGCCCGACGGGGGTGGGTAATCAGCCCCAGCATTTT	CASSPTGVGNQPQHF
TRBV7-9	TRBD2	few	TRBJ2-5	TGTGCCAGCAGCTTAGCGAGAGGACTAGAGGAGACCCAGTACTTC	CASSLARGLEETQYF
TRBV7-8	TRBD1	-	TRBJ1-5	TGTGCCAGCAGCTTAAGTATGGCAGGGGGAAGTAGCAATCAGCCCCAGCATTTT	CASSLSMAGGSSNQPQHF
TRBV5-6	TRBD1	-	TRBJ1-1	TGTGCCAGCAGAAGACAGGGGAGGCCTGAAGCTTTCTTT	CASRRQGRPEAFF
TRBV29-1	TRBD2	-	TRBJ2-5	TGCAGCGAGGGACTAGCGGGAGGAGAGACCCAGTACTTC	CSEGLAGGETQYF
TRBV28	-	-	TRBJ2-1	TGTGCCAGCAGTCCACCGGGAAGATTCAGCTCCTACAATGAGCAGTTCTTC	CASSPPGRFSSYNEQFF
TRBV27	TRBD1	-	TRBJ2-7	TGTGCCAGCAGTTCTAACAGGGGCCCCAGCTCCTACGAGCAGTACTTC	CASSSNRGPSSYEQYF
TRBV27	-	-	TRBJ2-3	TGTGCCAGCAGTTCTCCGTGGGGAGGCACAGATACGCAGTATTTT	CASSSPWGGTDTQYF
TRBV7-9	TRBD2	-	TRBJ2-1	TGTTCCAGCAGCTTAGGACTAGCGGGAGGGGCCTCCTACAATGAGCAGTTCTTC	CSSSLGLAGGASYNEQFF
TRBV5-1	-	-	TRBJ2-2	TGCGCCAGCAGCTTCGGGACTCCCGGGGAGCTGTTTTTT	CASSFGTPGELFF
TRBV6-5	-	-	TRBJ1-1	TGTGCCAGCAAGGGGACACGTGTTGAAGCTTTCTTT	CASKGTRVEAFF
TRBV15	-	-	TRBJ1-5	TGTGCCACCAGCAGAGATTGGGGGGGTGGTCAGCCCCAGCATTTT	CATSRDWGGGQPQHF
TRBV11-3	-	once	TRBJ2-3	TGTGCCAGCAGCCGAGACGGAGCTAGCACAGATATGCAGTATTTT	CASSRDGASTDMQYF
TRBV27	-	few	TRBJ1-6	TGTGCCAGCAGTTACGACAGTTATAATTCACCCCTCCACTTT	CASSYDSYNSPLHF
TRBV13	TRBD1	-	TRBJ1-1	TGTGCCAGCAGCCGCGGGGGACAGGGGGCTTTTGAAGCTTTCTTT	CASSRGGQGAFEAFF
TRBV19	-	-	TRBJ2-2	TGTGCCAGTACCATCCAGCGAACGGTTACTTCCGGGGAGCTGTTTTTT	CASTIQRTVTSGELFF
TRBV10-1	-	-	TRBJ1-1	TGCGCCAGCAGACTAGACGTTCACACTGAAGCTTTCTTT	CASRLDVHTEAFF
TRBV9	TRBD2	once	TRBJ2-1	TGTGCCAGCAGCTCGGGACTAGCGTTACAGGATGAGCAGTTCTTC	CASSSGLALQDEQFF
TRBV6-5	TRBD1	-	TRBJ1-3	TGTGCCAGCAGTTACGCCAGGGGGTCTGGAAACACCATATATTTT	CASSYARGSGNTIYF
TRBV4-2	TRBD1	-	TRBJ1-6	TGTGCCAGCAGCCCAAGGTCCGGGACAGGGGGTAATTCACCCCTCCACTTT	CASSPRSGTGGNSPLHF
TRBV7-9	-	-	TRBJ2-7	TGTGCCAGCAGCTTAGTCGGGGTTGGCGCCTACGAGCAGTACTTC	CASSLVGVGAYEQYF
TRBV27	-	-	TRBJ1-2	TGTGCCAGCAGTTCGCGGGCTTTAAACTATGGCTACACCTTC	CASSSRALNYGYTF
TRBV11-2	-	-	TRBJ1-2	TGTGCCAGCAGCTTAGAATTCAGGGGATACTATGGCTACACCTTC	CASSLEFRGYYGYTF
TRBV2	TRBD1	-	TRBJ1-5	TGTGCCAGCGCTAAGGACAGGGGCCGCAATCAGCCCCAGCATTTT	CASAKDRGRNQPQHF
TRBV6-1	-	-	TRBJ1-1	TGTGCCAGTCAGGGATCCTACGCTTTCTTT	CASQGSYAFF
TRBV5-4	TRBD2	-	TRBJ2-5	TGTGCCAGCACTAAACTGGGTACTAGCGGGGGAGGGGAGACCCAGTACTTC	CASTKLGTSGGGETQYF
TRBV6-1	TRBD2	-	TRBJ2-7	TGTGCCAGCAGTGATCGGCGGGGGGGGGACAGAGTGGACGAGCAGTACTTC	CASSDRRGGDRVDEQYF
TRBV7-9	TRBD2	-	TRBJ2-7	TGTGCCAGCAGCTTCTTGGGAGGGAGTATCTCCTACGAGCAGTACTTC	CASSFLGGSISYEQYF
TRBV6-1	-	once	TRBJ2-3	TGTGCCAGCAGTGTGGACGTCACTAGGGATACGCAGTATTTT	CASSVDVTRDTQYF
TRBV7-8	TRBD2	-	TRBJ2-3	TGTGCCAGCAGCTTAGATGCGGGAGGATCGACAGATACGCAGTATTTT	CASSLDAGGSTDTQYF
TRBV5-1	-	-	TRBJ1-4	TGCGCCAGCAGCTTGGTTCTAGGGGGGGCCCAAGGGGCTAATGAAAAACTGTTTTTT	CASSLVLGGAQGANEKLFF
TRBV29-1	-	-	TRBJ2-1	TGCAGCGTTGAGCCGGGGAGCTCCTACAATGAGCAGTTCTTC	CSVEPGSSYNEQFF
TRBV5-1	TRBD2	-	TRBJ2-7	TGCGCCAGCAGCCCCGGGGGTAGCGGGGTGTACGAGCAGTACTTC	CASSPGGSGVYEQYF
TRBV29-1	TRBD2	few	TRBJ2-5	TGCAGCGTCCCTTCGGGGGGGCAAGAGACCCAGTACTTC	CSVPSGGQETQYF
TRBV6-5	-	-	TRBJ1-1	TGTGCCAGCAGCTACACACTGAACACTGAAGCTTTCTTT	CASSYTLNTEAFF
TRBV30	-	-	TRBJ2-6	TGTGCCTGGAGTTCAACAGGTTACGGGGCCAACGTCCTGACTTTC	CAWSSTGYGANVLTF
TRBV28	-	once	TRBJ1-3	TGTGCCAGCAGTTTTGGGGGCAGCCAGCATTCTGGAAACACCATATATTTT	CASSFGGSQHSGNTIYF